This T cell receptor (beta chain) was recorded in a study of T cells in tumors after PD-1 blockade. Generated by immunoSEQ multiplex PCR, the TCRdb table keeps only in-frame clones and is missing some. The sample consists of roughly 48,000 clones, around 85% of them appearing once. Germline CDR1 and CDR2: SGHKS and YYEKEE (reference sequence). The trim removed 3 bases at V and 8 bases at J, leaving 5 bases unmatched. CDR3 size: 14 residues. The chain recombines TRBV5-5 with TRBJ1-2, with 12 bases matching TRBD1. The receptor's source is a human donor with basal cell carcinoma. The source was PBMCs, collected before anti-PD-1 treatment. The CDR3 spells CASSWGTGGGGYTF. CDR3 DNA sequence: TGTGCCAGCAGCTGGGGGACAGGGGGCGGCGGCTACACCTTC.